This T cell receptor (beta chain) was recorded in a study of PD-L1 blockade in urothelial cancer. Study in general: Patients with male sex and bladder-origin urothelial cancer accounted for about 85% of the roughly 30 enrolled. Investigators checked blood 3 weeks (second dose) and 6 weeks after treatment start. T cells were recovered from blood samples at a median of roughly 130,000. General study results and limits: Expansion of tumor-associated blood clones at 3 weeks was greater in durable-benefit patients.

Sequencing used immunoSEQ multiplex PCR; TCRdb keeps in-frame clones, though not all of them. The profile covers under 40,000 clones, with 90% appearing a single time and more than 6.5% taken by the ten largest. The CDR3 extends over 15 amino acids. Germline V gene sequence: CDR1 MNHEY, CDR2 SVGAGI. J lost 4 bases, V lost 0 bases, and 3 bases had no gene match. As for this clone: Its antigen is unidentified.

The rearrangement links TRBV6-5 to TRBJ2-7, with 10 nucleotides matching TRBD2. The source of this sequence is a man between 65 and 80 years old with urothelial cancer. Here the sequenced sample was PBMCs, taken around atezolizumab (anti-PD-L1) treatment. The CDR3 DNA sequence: TGTGCCAGCAGTTACTCGACTAGCGGGTGGTACGAGCAGTACTTC. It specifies CASSYSTSGWYEQYF.